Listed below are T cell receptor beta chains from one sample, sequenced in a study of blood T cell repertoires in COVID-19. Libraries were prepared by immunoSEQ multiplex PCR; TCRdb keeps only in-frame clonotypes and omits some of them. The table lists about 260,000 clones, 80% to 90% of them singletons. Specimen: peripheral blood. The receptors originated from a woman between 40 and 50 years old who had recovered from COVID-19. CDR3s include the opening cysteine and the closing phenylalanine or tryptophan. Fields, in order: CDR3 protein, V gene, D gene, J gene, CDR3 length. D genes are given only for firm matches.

CDR3aa: CASSLTPRVRGASGELFF
v_gene: TRBV4-3
d_gene: TRBD2
j_gene: TRBJ2-2
len: 18

CDR3aa: CASSLQGPRGETQYF
v_gene: TRBV5-1
d_gene: .
j_gene: TRBJ2-5
len: 15

CDR3aa: CASSRPHQEQYF
v_gene: TRBV4-1
d_gene: .
j_gene: TRBJ2-7
len: 12

CDR3aa: CASSFGGITEAFF
v_gene: TRBV5-4
d_gene: .
j_gene: TRBJ1-1
len: 13

CDR3aa: CASSRVAHGWGGDEQYF
v_gene: TRBV3-1/TRBV3-2
d_gene: TRBD2
j_gene: TRBJ2-7
len: 17

CDR3aa: CASSIERGKYTEAFF
v_gene: TRBV19
d_gene: .
j_gene: TRBJ1-1
len: 15

CDR3aa: CASSPEATMNTEAFF
v_gene: TRBV5-1
d_gene: .
j_gene: TRBJ1-1
len: 15

CDR3aa: CASSLRLGTAKAFF
v_gene: TRBV11-2
d_gene: TRBD1
j_gene: TRBJ1-1
len: 14

CDR3aa: CASSRGGNTIYF
v_gene: TRBV6-1
d_gene: TRBD1
j_gene: TRBJ1-3
len: 12

CDR3aa: CASSQDGDHRGVNTEAFF
v_gene: TRBV14
d_gene: TRBD1
j_gene: TRBJ1-1
len: 18